This T cell receptor beta chain was observed in a study of cytomegalovirus exposure and HLA in healthy donors. Looking at the study overall: In terms of ancestry, the Caucasian-associated cluster contained 80% to 90% of the 398 genotyped donors. Findings and limits, study-wide: Accurate prediction of HLA-A and HLA-B alleles (for most subjects) was reportedly achieved from TCR beta sequences. Further analysis was carried out later, and it showed several of the most significant clusters appearing linked to common viral pathogens. Cytomegalovirus-associated TCR beta chains were listed, numbering 150 to 200.

The J segment lost 7 bases and the V segment lost 3 bases, leaving 10 bases of the junction unmatched. CDR1 is LNHDA, CDR2 SQIVND, per germline (reference sequence). This CDR3 spans 16 amino acids. A word on this clone: Its cognate antigen is unknown.

Primers: 60 Vbeta forward and 13 Jbeta reverse. Libraries were prepared by immunoSEQ multiplex PCR; TCRdb keeps only in-frame clonotypes and omits some of them. Across 150,000 or so clones, the top ten clones capture around 1.5% of the sample. The source is a woman between 50 and 59 years old in good health and CMV-seronegative. Sequencing was done on a sample of PBMCs. The chain is built from TRBV19 and TRBJ2-7, with 12 bases lining up with TRBD1. CDR3 nucleotides: TGTGCCAGTAGTATGGGGACAGGGGGCCTTCCTGGGGAGCAGTACTTC. Translation gives CASSMGTGGLPGEQYF.